The next 26 T cell receptor beta chains were all read from a single sample in a study of human versus mouse CDR3 diversity and MHC coevolution. Clones were read by immunoSEQ multiplex PCR, and TCRdb kept only the in-frame ones, dropping some. In the table there are about 80,000 clones, 85% to 95% of which are singletons. The sample consisted of naive CD4+ T cells from blood. As to subset: CD45RO-negative CD62L-positive naive CD4 T cells. The receptors were sampled from a person aged 30-69 years in good health.

V is TRBV5-1 and J is TRBJ2-3, with 10 positions matching TRBD2. This CDR3 comprises 20 residues. Germline V gene data show CDR1 as SGHRS and CDR2 as YFSETQ. V gave up 2 bases and J gave up 1 base; unmatched junction bases: 16. The CDR3 coding sequence is TGCGCCAGCAGCTTAGTTAGGACTAGCGGTACCGAACAAGGCACAGATACGCAGTATTTT. Protein product: CASSLVRTSGTEQGTDTQYF.

The rearrangement uses TRBV5-1 and TRBJ2-1; 9 nucleotides line up with TRBD1. The CDR3 covers 16 residues. V was clipped by 2 bases and J by 5 bases; unmatched bases: 8. Per germline, CDR1 SGHRS and CDR2 YFSETQ. The CDR3 region has the DNA TGCGCCAGCAGCTTCAATCCGGGACAGGGTGACAATGAGCAGTTCTTC. It specifies CASSFNPGQGDNEQFF.

The chain recombines TRBV11-3 with TRBJ1-6; 8 bases agree with TRBD1. Germline V gene lookup returns CDR1 SGHNT and CDR2 YENEEA. The CDR3 extends over 13 amino acids. The V gene end was trimmed by 5 bases and the J gene end by 10 bases; junction bases not matched to a gene: 4. The CDR3 loop reads CASSQRQGSPLHF. The CDR3 bases are TGTGCCAGCAGCCAACGACAGGGGTCACCCCTCCACTTT.

V and J are TRBV18 and TRBJ2-1; D possibly corresponds to TRBD1 (6 bases). The CDR3 covers 16 residues. V lost 5 bases to trimming and J lost 2 bases, with 16 bases between them. Germline CDR1 is KGHSH and CDR2 is LQKENI. The CDR3 loop reads CASSTLTGQTYNEQFF. The CDR3 bases are TGTGCCAGCTCAACACTGACGGGACAAACCTACAATGAGCAGTTCTTC.

V gene TRBV5-5 combines with J gene TRBJ1-6; D is ambiguous. V lost 4 bases, J lost 0 bases, and 8 bases lay in between. The germline V gene encodes CDR1 SGHKS and CDR2 YYEKEE (reference sequence). This CDR3 spans 15 amino acids. CDR3 loop: CASSTHVSYNSPLHF. CDR3 DNA: TGTGCCAGCAGCACACACGTCTCCTATAATTCACCCCTCCACTTT.

The V gene is TRBV18, the J gene TRBJ2-5; D is perhaps TRBD2 (5 bases). The end of the DNA aligns better with TRBJ2-7, so the J call may be wrong. The CDR3 has 16 residues. In germline, CDR1 is KGHSH, CDR2 LQKENI. This chain's CDR3 is CASSPLPGNTLYEQYF. DNA for the CDR3: TGTGCCAGCTCACCATTGCCGGGGAACACCCTCTACGAGCAGTACTTC.

This rearrangement joins TRBV9 to TRBJ1-2; D gene uncertain. The ends were cut back, 0 bases at V and 4 bases at J, with 16 bases in the middle. The CDR3 covers 16 residues. The germline V gene encodes CDR1 SGDLS and CDR2 YYNGEE. The CDR3 reads CASSVVLRSGGYGYTF. CDR3 bases: TGTGCCAGCAGCGTAGTTCTCAGGAGCGGCGGCTATGGCTACACCTTC. Full variable domain (rest looked up from reference TRBV9 and TRBJ1-2): DSGVTQTPKHLITATGQRVTLRCSPRSGDLSVYWYQQSLDQGLQFLIQYYNGEERAKGNILERFSAQQFPDLHSELNLSSLELGDSALYFCASSVVLRSGGYGYTFGSGTRLTVV.

The chain joins TRBV5-4 to TRBJ2-3, with TRBD2 identical over 8 bases. The CDR3 extends over 17 amino acids. CDR1 is SGHNT and CDR2 is YYREEE in the germline V gene (reference sequence). V trimming: 0 bases; J trimming: 1 base; junction bases outside the gene matches: 7. The CDR3 DNA reads TGTGCCAGCAGCTTGGTTAGCGGGGCCTGGGGCACAGATACGCAGTATTTT. Amino acids: CASSLVSGAWGTDTQYF.

In the case of this clone: This CDR3 is also generated by other DNA sequences in the sample. The V gene is TRBV5-1, the J gene TRBJ2-7; a possible D gene is TRBD1 (6 bases). The V gene's germline CDR1 is SGHRS and CDR2 YFSETQ. The CDR3 has 15 residues. Trimming took off 3 bases at V and 2 bases at J, with 15 bases between the two ends. The CDR3 DNA sequence: TGCGCCAGCAGCTCGCAGGGTGGGGGCCCCTACGAGCAGTACTTC. Protein: CASSSQGGGPYEQYF.

The chain uses TRBV27 and TRBJ1-4; D gene ambiguous. Germline V CDR1 and CDR2: MNHEY, SMNVEV (reference sequence). The CDR3 is 14 amino acids. V shed 5 bases and J shed 0 bases, with 7 bases lying between them. CDR3 region: CASSQHSTNEKLFF. The CDR3 nucleotides are TGTGCCAGCAGTCAACATTCAACTAATGAAAAACTGTTTTTT.

This clone was recorded once. The chain joins TRBV5-4 to TRBJ1-1; TRBD1 agrees at 9 bases. V gave up 4 bases and J gave up 2 bases; unmatched junction bases: 3. This CDR3 region has 14 residues. Per the germline V gene, CDR1 is SGHNT and CDR2 is YYREEE (reference sequence). The CDR3 DNA sequence: TGTGCCAGCAGCGCCACAGGGGGCAACACTGAAGCTTTCTTT. Amino acid sequence: CASSATGGNTEAFF.

This chain joins TRBV18 and TRBJ2-7; D is undetermined. V dropped 3 bases and J dropped 0 bases, with 6 bases sitting between them. CDR3 length: 13 residues. Germline lookup yields CDR1 KGHSH and CDR2 LQKENI. CDR3 sequence: CASSPSNSYEQYF. The DNA of the CDR3 is TGTGCCAGCTCACCGTCCAACTCCTACGAGCAGTACTTC.

The chain is built from TRBV10-2 and TRBJ1-5; TRBD1 agrees at 7 bases. CDR1 WSHSY and CDR2 SAAADI come from the germline V gene. The CDR3 covers 14 residues. J gave up 2 bases and V 5 bases, and 3 bases lay outside the gene matches. The CDR3 reads CASSRDRGNQPQHF. DNA of the CDR3: TGCGCCAGCAGTAGGGACAGAGGCAATCAGCCCCAGCATTTT.

V and J are TRBV18 and TRBJ2-5; TRBD1 is a possible D gene (5 bases). V was trimmed by 3 bases and J by 3 bases, leaving 8 bases between them. Germline CDR1 is KGHSH and CDR2 is LQKENI. This CDR3 comprises 13 residues. CDR3 in DNA: TGTGCCAGCTCACCCCGACAGAAAGAGACCCAGTACTTC. Translated: CASSPRQKETQYF. The full variable domain, rest sourced from reference TRBV18 and TRBJ2-5, is NAGVMQNPRHLVRRRGQEARLRCSPMKGHSHVYWYRQLPEEGLKFMVYLQKENIIDESGMPKERFSAEFPKEGPSILRIQQVVRGDSAAYFCASSPRQKETQYFGPGTRLLVL.

The chain links TRBV10-3 to TRBJ2-5, with 13 positions matching TRBD2. Per germline, CDR1 ENHRY and CDR2 SYGVKD. This CDR3 comprises 16 residues. V gave up 6 bases and J gave up 3 bases; unmatched junction bases: 7. CDR3 nucleotides: TGTGCCATCAGCGGAGTTGGACTAGCGGGGGAAGAGACCCAGTACTTC. It is translated as CAISGVGLAGEETQYF.

V and J are TRBV19 and TRBJ1-6; the D is unclear. Trimming removed 7 bases from V and 0 bases from J, with 13 bases in between. The CDR3 has 16 amino acids. CDR1 is LNHDA and CDR2 is SQIVND in the germline V gene (reference sequence). CDR3 in amino acids: CASTDPPSSYNSPLHF. DNA of the CDR3: TGTGCCAGTACCGATCCTCCGAGCTCCTATAATTCACCCCTCCACTTT.

The gene calls are TRBV2 and TRBJ1-1, with TRBD1 identical over 7 bases. Germline V gives CDR1 SNHLY, CDR2 FYNNEI. The CDR3 totals 14 residues. V lost 3 bases, J lost 1 base, and 2 bases stayed unmatched. The CDR3 loop is CASSEGQWNTEAFF. The DNA for the CDR3 is TGTGCCAGCAGTGAGGGACAGTGGAACACTGAAGCTTTCTTT. Full variable domain (remainder filled in from reference TRBV2 and TRBJ1-1): EPEVTQTPSHQVTQMGQEVILRCVPISNHLYFYWYRQILGQKVEFLVSFYNNEISEKSEIFDDQFSVERPDGSNFTLKIRSTKLEDSAMYFCASSEGQWNTEAFFGQGTRLTVV.

This clone was seen just once. This chain uses TRBV5-4 with TRBJ2-7; 7 bases line up with TRBD2. J was trimmed by 4 bases and V by 4 bases; bases with no gene match: 11. The CDR3 loop spans 15 amino acids. The germline V gene has CDR1 SGHNT and CDR2 YYREEE (reference sequence). The CDR3 bases are TGTGCCAGCAGCCCTCGCGGGGGAAGTCCGTACGAGCAGTACTTC. Translating gives CASSPRGGSPYEQYF. Looking up the rest from reference TRBV5-4 and TRBJ2-7 gives the full variable domain: ETGVTQSPTHLIKTRGQQVTLRCSSQSGHNTVSWYQQALGQGPQFIFQYYREEENGRGNFPPRFSGLQFPNYSSELNVNALELDDSALYLCASSPRGGSPYEQYFGPGTRLTVT.

The J gene is TRBJ1-1, the V gene TRBV10-3; 11 bases align to TRBD1. CDR1 ENHRY and CDR2 SYGVKD come from the germline V gene. The CDR3 covers 14 residues. The J segment lost 5 bases and the V segment lost 7 bases, leaving 6 bases of the junction unmatched. The CDR3 DNA reads as TGTGCCATCACTCTGGACAGGGGGCTGACTGAAGCTTTCTTT. It yields the protein CAITLDRGLTEAFF.

The chain is built from TRBV29-1 and TRBJ2-1; 8 bases fit TRBD1. This CDR3 spans 13 amino acids. J lost 4 bases, V lost 5 bases, and 4 bases had no gene match. The V gene's germline CDR1 is SQVTM and CDR2 ANQGSEA. CDR3 protein: CSVLGQGYNEQFF. The CDR3 DNA follows: TGCAGCGTTCTAGGACAGGGTTACAATGAGCAGTTCTTC.

This chain links TRBV14 with TRBJ2-7; D is possibly TRBD2 (5 bases). V was pared by 0 bases and J by 6 bases, with 12 bases between. This CDR3 is 14 amino acids long. Looked up from germline, CDR1 is SGHDN and CDR2 is FVKESK. In nucleotides, the CDR3 is TGTGCCAGCAGCCAAGACCCGAGGGCCTCCGAGCAGTACTTC. Its translation: CASSQDPRASEQYF. The full variable domain, rest sourced from reference TRBV14 and TRBJ2-7, is EAGVTQFPSHSVIEKGQTVTLRCDPISGHDNLYWYRRVMGKEIKFLLHFVKESKQDESGMPNNRFLAERTGGTYSTLKVQPAELEDSGVYFCASSQDPRASEQYFGPGTRLTVT.

The chain employs TRBV7-9 and TRBJ2-7; perhaps TRBD1 as D (6 bases). This CDR3 has 15 residues. The V end lost 1 base, the J end lost 5 bases, and 15 bases lay between the germline ends. Per the germline V gene, CDR1 is SEHNR and CDR2 is FQNEAQ (reference sequence). CDR3 amino acids: CASSLGGQSWNEQYF. The CDR3 DNA is TGTGCCAGCAGCTTAGGGGGACAATCGTGGAACGAGCAGTACTTC.

This chain joins TRBV6-1 and TRBJ1-5, with D possibly being TRBD1 (6 bases). This CDR3 contains 14 residues. The V gene lost 2 bases and the J gene lost 3 bases, with 8 bases spanning the gap. Germline values: CDR1 MNHNS, CDR2 SASEGT. CDR3 amino acids: CASSENRDNQPQHF. The CDR3 bases are TGTGCCAGCAGTGAAAACAGGGACAATCAGCCCCAGCATTTT.

The CDR3 loop is CAISGTGRDEQYF. In DNA, the CDR3 is TGTGCCATCAGTGGGACAGGCCGCGACGAGCAGTACTTC. The chain employs TRBV10-3 and TRBJ2-7; TRBD1 matches 7 bases. CDR3 length: 13 residues. V lost 4 bases and J lost 5; bases outside the gene matches: 5. CDR1 and CDR2 from the germline V gene are ENHRY and SYGVKD.

The chain employs TRBV7-9 and TRBJ2-1; possibly TRBD1 for D (8 bases). Germline values: CDR1 SEHNR, CDR2 FQNEAQ (reference sequence). The CDR3 extends over 15 amino acids. V lost 8 bases and J lost 10, with 24 bases in between. CDR3 amino acids: CASALGRQGALEQFF. The CDR3 DNA is TGTGCCAGCGCACTCGGGAGGCAGGGGGCTTTGGAGCAGTTCTTC. The entire variable domain, with the rest obtained from reference TRBV7-9 and TRBJ2-1, is as follows: DTGVSQNPRHKITKRGQNVTFRCDPISEHNRLYWYRQTLGQGPEFLTYFQNEAQLEKSRLLSDRFSAERPKGSFSTLEIQRTEQGDSAMYLCASALGRQGALEQFFGPGTRLTVL.

This sequence joins TRBV28 and TRBJ2-7; TRBD1 aligns across 8 bases. The CDR3 totals 13 residues. V shed 5 bases, J shed 2 bases, and the junction held 2 bases outside the gene matches. In germline, CDR1 is MDHEN, CDR2 SYDVKM. The DNA for the CDR3 is TGTGCCAGCAGTGGACAGGGCCCCTACGAGCAGTACTTC. This encodes CASSGQGPYEQYF.